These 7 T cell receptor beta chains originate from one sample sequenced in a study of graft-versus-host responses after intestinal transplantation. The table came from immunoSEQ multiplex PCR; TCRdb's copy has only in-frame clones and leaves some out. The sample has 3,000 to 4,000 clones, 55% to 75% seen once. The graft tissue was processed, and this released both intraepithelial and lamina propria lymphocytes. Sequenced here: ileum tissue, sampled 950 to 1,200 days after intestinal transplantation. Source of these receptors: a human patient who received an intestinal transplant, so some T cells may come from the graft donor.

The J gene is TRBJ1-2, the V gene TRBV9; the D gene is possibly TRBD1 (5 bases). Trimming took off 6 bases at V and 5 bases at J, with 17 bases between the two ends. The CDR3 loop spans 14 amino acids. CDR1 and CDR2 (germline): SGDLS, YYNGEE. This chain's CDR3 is CASNLGDGAYGYTF. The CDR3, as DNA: TGTGCCAGCAACTTAGGGGATGGGGCATATGGCTACACCTTC.

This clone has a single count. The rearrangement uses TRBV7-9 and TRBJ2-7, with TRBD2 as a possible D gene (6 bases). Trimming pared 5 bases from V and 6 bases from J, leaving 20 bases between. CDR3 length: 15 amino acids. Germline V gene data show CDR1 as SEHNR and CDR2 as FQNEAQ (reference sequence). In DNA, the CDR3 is TGTGCCAGCAGCACAGAGGGACTCCCAAGGAGCGAGCAGTACTTC. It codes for CASSTEGLPRSEQYF. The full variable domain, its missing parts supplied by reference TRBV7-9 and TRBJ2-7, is DTGVSQNPRHKITKRGQNVTFRCDPISEHNRLYWYRQTLGQGPEFLTYFQNEAQLEKSRLLSDRFSAERPKGSFSTLEIQRTEQGDSAMYLCASSTEGLPRSEQYFGPGTRLTVT.

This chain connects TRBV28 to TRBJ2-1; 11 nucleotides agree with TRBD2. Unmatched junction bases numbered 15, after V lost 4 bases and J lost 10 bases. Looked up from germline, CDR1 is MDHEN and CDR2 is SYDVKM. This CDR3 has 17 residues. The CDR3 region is CASSSDGTSGRLLEQFF. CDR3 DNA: TGTGCCAGCAGTTCGGACGGAACTAGCGGGAGATTACTCGAGCAGTTCTTC. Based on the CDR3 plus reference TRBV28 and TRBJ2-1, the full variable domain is DVKVTQSSRYLVKRTGEKVFLECVQDMDHENMFWYRQDPGLGLRLIYFSYDVKMKEKGDIPEGYSVSREKKERFSLILESASTNQTSMYLCASSSDGTSGRLLEQFFGPGTRLTVL.

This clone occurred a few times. CDR3 in DNA: TGCGCCAGCAGCTGGGACGGAGGGGAGGAAAAACTGTTTTTT. Translated: CASSWDGGEEKLFF. The rearrangement links TRBV5-1 to TRBJ1-4, with a possible D match to TRBD1 (5 bases). Germline loops: CDR1 SGHRS, CDR2 YFSETQ. V was pared by 3 bases and J by 8 bases, with 14 bases between. This CDR3 is built from 14 residues.

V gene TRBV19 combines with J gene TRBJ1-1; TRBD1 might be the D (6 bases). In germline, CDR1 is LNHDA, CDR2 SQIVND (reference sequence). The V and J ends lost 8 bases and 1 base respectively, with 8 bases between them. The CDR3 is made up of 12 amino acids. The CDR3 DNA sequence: TGTGCCAGTCTGACAGGGAACACTGAAGCTTTCTTT. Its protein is CASLTGNTEAFF. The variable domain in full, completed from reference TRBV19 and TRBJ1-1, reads DGGITQSPKYLFRKEGQNVTLSCEQNLNHDAMYWYRQDPGQGLRLIYYSQIVNDFQKGDIAEGYSVSREKKESFPLTVTSAQKNPTAFYLCASLTGNTEAFFGQGTRLTVV.

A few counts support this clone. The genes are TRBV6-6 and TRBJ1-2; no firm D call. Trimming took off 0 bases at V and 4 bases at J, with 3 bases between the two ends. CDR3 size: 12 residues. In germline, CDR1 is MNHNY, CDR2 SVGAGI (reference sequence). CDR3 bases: TGTGCCAGCAGTTACTCGAGCTATGGCTACACCTTC. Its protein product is CASSYSSYGYTF.

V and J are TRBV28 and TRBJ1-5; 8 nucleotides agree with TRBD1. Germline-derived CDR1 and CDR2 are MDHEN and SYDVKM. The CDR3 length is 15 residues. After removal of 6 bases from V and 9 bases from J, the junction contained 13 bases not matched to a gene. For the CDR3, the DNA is TGTGCCAGCAGGATTACAGGGGGTGGCCAGGGGCCCCAGCATTTT. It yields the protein CASRITGGGQGPQHF.